Listed here is a single T cell receptor beta chain. The antigen is undetermined. The entry originates in a study of cytomegalovirus exposure and HLA in healthy donors. Overall study findings and caveats: According to the study, 180 or so TCR beta chains were cytomegalovirus-associated. The productive fraction for most TCR beta V segments was about 90% or about 30% in an earlier analysis.

The PCR contained 60 Vbeta and 13 Jbeta primers. The assay was immunoSEQ multiplex PCR, and TCRdb's table has in-frame clones only and misses some. This table holds under 200,000 clones, roughly 84% found once. J was trimmed by 9 bases and V by 7 bases; bases with no gene match: 12. The CDR3 runs 16 residues. Germline CDR1 is LNHNV and CDR2 is YYDKDF (reference sequence). The gene calls are TRBV15 and TRBJ2-5; 15 bases are a match to TRBD2. Sequencing input: PBMCs. The origin of this receptor is a man younger than 45 in good health and CMV-seronegative. CDR3 coding DNA: TGTGCCACCAAGCCCGGGACTAGCGGGGGGCTTAAGCCCCAGTACTTC. It yields the protein CATKPGTSGGLKPQYF.